This is a list of T cell receptor beta chains from one sample in a study of blood T cell repertoires in COVID-19. Clones were sequenced by immunoSEQ multiplex PCR, and TCRdb holds only the in-frame ones, with some missing. The sample has 160,000 or so clones, approximately 80% seen once. Sequenced material: PBMCs or T cells enriched from blood (not recorded which). The receptors derive from a man aged 50 to 60 who had recovered from COVID-19. Both conserved end residues are part of each CDR3. Fields, in order: V gene, J gene, CDR3 protein.

>TRBV24-1|TRBJ2-5
CATSDLSGGQQETQYF
>TRBV3-1/TRBV3-2|TRBJ1-5
CASSQRLEQPQHF
>TRBV6-5|TRBJ2-2
CASRVYLTNTGELFF
>TRBV10-2|TRBJ1-2
CASRDTGGGDGYTF
>TRBV19|TRBJ1-5
CASSARGQPQHF
>TRBV2|TRBJ2-2
CASRGNRGTGELFF
>TRBV6-5|TRBJ1-2
CASLRDRGDYGYTF
>TRBV9|TRBJ1-5
CASSAEAGTNQPQHF
>TRBV4-1|TRBJ1-2
CASSPEGGKNYGYTF
>TRBV5-1|TRBJ1-2
CASSMGQANYGYTF
>TRBV9|TRBJ1-2
CASSDSERGKNYGYTF
>TRBV10-3|TRBJ2-2
CAISRGQGTGGELFF
>TRBV4-1|TRBJ2-6
CASSQVIGGSGANVLTF
>TRBV19|TRBJ2-1
CATRRGSSYNEQFF
>TRBV5-1|TRBJ1-4
CASSSPTGANEKLFF
>TRBV6-1|TRBJ2-1
CASSELGLALYNEQFF
>TRBV6-5|TRBJ2-1
CASSRVAGRNEQFF
>TRBV28|TRBJ1-6
CASILTGTYNSPLHF
>TRBV5-4|TRBJ2-5
CASSLESETQYF
>TRBV5-1|TRBJ1-1
CASSRSGAPGNTEAFF
>TRBV4-1|TRBJ1-2
CASSQAGGNYGYTF
>TRBV5-1|TRBJ2-2
CASSWRGATGELFF
>TRBV14|TRBJ2-3
CASSQADSAWIAGVLDTQYF
>TRBV5-1|TRBJ2-1
CASSFMAGGLNEQFF
>TRBV2|TRBJ1-2
CASSEARNYGYTF
>TRBV3-1/TRBV3-2|TRBJ1-2
CASRPSGQGAWGYTF
>TRBV15|TRBJ2-5
CATSTRDRVETQYF
>TRBV30|TRBJ1-1
CAWGAQKGQGKTEAFF
>TRBV3-1/TRBV3-2|TRBJ1-1
CASSQDRNTEAFF
>TRBV3-1/TRBV3-2|TRBJ2-5
CASSHSGGTQETQYF
>TRBV6-2/TRBV6-3|TRBJ2-3
CASSYSRDRVGTDTQYF
>TRBV5-1|TRBJ1-2
CASSLVALGIGAGGYTF
>TRBV29-1|TRBJ1-1
CSVAVTNTEAFF
>TRBV21-1|TRBJ2-3
CASSIFTRGTDTQYF
>TRBV4-1|TRBJ1-4
CASSQESATNEKLFF
>TRBV30|TRBJ2-7
CAWSEGLGGGSSYEQYF
>TRBV12-3/TRBV12-4|TRBJ1-1
CASSRGTEAFF
>TRBV6-2/TRBV6-3|TRBJ1-6
CASSLQRRRNSPLHF
>TRBV5-1|TRBJ2-1
CASSLGRAGEQFF
>TRBV12-5|TRBJ1-5
CASGLVGGRGQPQHF
>TRBV30|TRBJ2-2
CAWSVLAGVTGELFF
>TRBV3-1/TRBV3-2|TRBJ1-6
CASSQGTGDIGNSPLHF
>TRBV5-4|TRBJ1-2
CASSLSGENYGYTF
>TRBV5-1|TRBJ1-1
CASSLGPGQGATEAFF